The 12 T cell receptor beta chains below all came from one sample that was sequenced in a study of CD8 T cells in ankylosing spondylitis. Study-wide results and limits: One TCR beta motif, made up of eight highly homologous variants, appeared characteristic of ankylosing spondylitis blood.

These receptors' antigens are unknown. In TCRdb, the 5' RACE reads were re-called with MiXCR into one record per CDR3 protein. The sample contains fewer than 500,000 distinct CDR3 sequences, around 22% of which appear only once. The sample taken for sequencing was blood, either unsorted or a sorted T cell fraction (not recorded which). The receptors derive from a male donor with ankylosing spondylitis.

V is TRBV18 and J is TRBJ2-7; tentatively, D is TRBD2 (5 bases). CDR1 is KGHSH, CDR2 LQKENI, per germline. The CDR3 loop spans 14 amino acids. The V gene lost 3 bases and the J gene lost 1 base, with 10 bases spanning the gap. The CDR3 bases are TGTGCCAGCTCACCGACACTAGAATCCTACGAGCAGTACTTC. Translating it yields CASSPTLESYEQYF.

V is TRBV7-2 and J is TRBJ2-3; 8 bases fit TRBD1. V lost 5 bases, J lost 3 bases, and 10 bases stayed unmatched. The CDR3 consists of 16 residues. The germline gives CDR1 SGHTA, CDR2 FQGNSA. The CDR3 reads CASSHSGGAVTDTQYF. CDR3 nucleotides: TGTGCCAGCAGCCACTCAGGGGGCGCGGTGACAGATACGCAGTATTTT.

In its sample, this clonotype was seen a few times. The rearrangement links TRBV7-6 to TRBJ2-5; D is unresolved. Germline CDR1 reads SGHVS; CDR2 reads FNYEAQ. The V gene lost 3 bases and the J gene lost 1 base, with 9 bases spanning the gap. The CDR3 is 14 residues long. Here the CDR3 reads CASSFDVFQETQYF. The CDR3 coding sequence is TGTGCCAGCAGCTTCGACGTCTTCCAAGAGACCCAGTACTTC. The full variable domain, rest sourced from reference TRBV7-6 and TRBJ2-5, is GAGVSQSPRYKVTKRGQDVALRCDPISGHVSLYWYRQALGQGPEFLTYFNYEAQQDKSGLPNDRFSAERPEGSISTLTIQRTEQRDSAMYRCASSFDVFQETQYFGPGTRLLVL.

The gene calls are TRBV9 and TRBJ2-7; 8 bases map to TRBD2. V dropped 4 bases and J dropped 4; count of bases not matched to a gene: 7. CDR1 is SGDLS, CDR2 YYNGEE, per germline. This CDR3 comprises 14 residues. CDR3 coding DNA: TGTGCCAGCAGCAGTGATGCGGGAGGTTACGAGCAGTACTTC. The encoded protein is CASSSDAGGYEQYF.

This clonotype was detected only a few times. CDR3 in DNA: TGTGCCAGCAGCCACGCTCCCCAAACCGGTGAAAAACTGTTTTTT. As protein: CASSHAPQTGEKLFF. The rearrangement joins TRBV7-9 to TRBJ1-4; unclear D gene. Trimming removed 5 bases from V and 7 bases from J, with 17 bases in between. Germline V lookup: CDR1 SEHNR, CDR2 FQNEAQ (reference sequence). The CDR3 sequence is 15 residues long.

In its sample, this clonotype was seen a few times. V usage is TRBV10-3 and J usage is TRBJ2-1; possible D gene TRBD2, 6 bases. The CDR3 consists of 16 residues. The V end lost 2 bases, the J end lost 3 bases, and 14 bases lay between the germline ends. Germline V gene data show CDR1 as ENHRY and CDR2 as SYGVKD. Here the CDR3 reads CAISESGLAGYNEQFF. Here the CDR3 DNA reads TGTGCCATCAGTGAGAGCGGGCTAGCTGGCTACAATGAGCAGTTCTTC.

The gene calls are TRBV28 and TRBJ2-7, with 7 bases fitting TRBD2. The CDR3 has 13 amino acids. The trim removed 2 bases at V and 5 bases at J, leaving 3 bases unmatched. The V gene's germline CDR1 is MDHEN and CDR2 SYDVKM. DNA of the CDR3: TGTGCCAGCAGTTTAGCGGGAGCCCACGAGCAGTACTTC. Its translation: CASSLAGAHEQYF. The full variable domain, completed using reference TRBV28 and TRBJ2-7, is DVKVTQSSRYLVKRTGEKVFLECVQDMDHENMFWYRQDPGLGLRLIYFSYDVKMKEKGDIPEGYSVSREKKERFSLILESASTNQTSMYLCASSLAGAHEQYFGPGTRLTVT.

The chain uses TRBV5-1 and TRBJ1-2; D perhaps matches TRBD1 (6 bases). Trimming took off 2 bases at V and 4 bases at J, with 21 bases between the two ends. Germline CDR1 and CDR2: SGHRS and YFSETQ. The CDR3 sequence is 17 residues long. CDR3 amino acids: CASSLGQTITRIYGYTF. The DNA of the CDR3 is TGCGCCAGCAGCTTAGGACAGACTATCACCCGAATCTATGGCTACACCTTC.

This clonotype showed up just a few times. The rearrangement joins TRBV4-2 to TRBJ2-5, with D possibly being TRBD1 (5 bases). Germline V gene data show CDR1 as LGHNA and CDR2 as YNFKEQ. The V and J ends lost 4 bases and 4 bases respectively, with 16 bases between them. The CDR3 covers 15 residues. As DNA, the CDR3 is TGTGCCAGCAGCCCTCTGAGGCAGGGTCCAGAGACCCAGTACTTC. This sequence encodes CASSPLRQGPETQYF.

The V call is TRBV14, the J call TRBJ2-1; D is uncertain. This CDR3 is built from 13 residues. Trimming shortened V by 0 bases and J by 11 bases, and 11 bases separated the two germline ends. CDR1 and CDR2 (germline): SGHDN, FVKESK. The CDR3 sequence: CASSQDIKRQQFF. CDR3 nucleotide sequence: TGTGCCAGCAGCCAAGATATTAAGAGGCAGCAGTTCTTC.

This rearrangement joins TRBV6-6 to TRBJ1-3; possible D gene TRBD1, 5 bases. V lost 8 bases, J lost 4 bases, and 12 bases lay in between. Per germline, CDR1 MNHNY and CDR2 SVGAGI (reference sequence). CDR3 length: 13 amino acids. The CDR3 sequence: CASWAQAGNTIYF. In DNA, the CDR3 is TGTGCCAGCTGGGCACAGGCGGGAAACACCATATATTTT.

This clonotype has only a few counts. The chain has TRBV20-1 and TRBJ1-5; no firm D call. V gave up 6 bases and J gave up 4 bases, with 10 bases separating them. CDR1 is DFQATT, CDR2 SNEGSKA, per germline (reference sequence). The CDR3 has 12 residues. CDR3 nucleotide sequence: TGCAGTGCAAAGGAAGGAAATCAGCCCCAGCATTTT. Protein product: CSAKEGNQPQHF.